The 30 T cell receptor beta chains below come from one sample, sequenced in a study of CD8 T cells in ankylosing spondylitis. One entry per CDR3 protein, called by TCRdb with MiXCR from the 5' RACE reads. The sample lists around 250,000 distinct CDR3 sequences, over 15% occurring once. Input material: blood, either unsorted or a sorted T cell fraction (not recorded which). The receptors were sampled from a male donor with ankylosing spondylitis or in good health (not recorded which).

This rearrangement joins TRBV11-2 to TRBJ2-7; D unclear. From germline, CDR1 is SGHAT and CDR2 FQNNGV. The CDR3 is 13 amino acids. The V gene lost 5 bases and the J gene lost 3 bases, with 11 bases spanning the gap. The CDR3 loop is CASSLSILYEQYF. Written as DNA, the CDR3 is TGTGCCAGCAGCCTTAGCATCCTCTACGAGCAGTACTTC.

The rearrangement uses TRBV6-2 or TRBV6-3 and TRBJ2-2; tentative D call: TRBD1 (5 bases). This CDR3 spans 17 amino acids. Trimming took off 6 bases at V and 3 bases at J, with 20 bases between the two ends. Germline lookup yields CDR1 MNHEY and CDR2 SVGEGT. The CDR3 DNA reads as TGTGCCAGCAGGCTTGCACCCGGACAAGTTTACACCGGGGAGCTGTTTTTT. Translated, it gives CASRLAPGQVYTGELFF.

The sample holds many counts of this clonotype. One junction end disagrees with the germline gene, perhaps due to a read error. This rearrangement joins TRBV12-3 or TRBV12-4 to TRBJ2-7; tentative D call: TRBD1 (5 bases). The CDR3 loop spans 13 amino acids. The CDR3: CASSPRGSYEQYF. As DNA, the CDR3 is TGCGCCAGCAGCCCAAGGGGCTCCTACGAGCAGTACTTC.

This clonotype was seen at least ten times. The V and J genes are TRBV6-2 or TRBV6-3 and TRBJ1-2; D is ambiguous. CDR3 length: 15 residues. Germline V CDR1 and CDR2: MNHEY, SVGEGT. V was pared by 0 bases and J by 0 bases, with 8 bases between. CDR3 sequence: CASSYSATANYGYTF. The DNA of the CDR3 is TGTGCCAGCAGTTACTCCGCGACCGCTAACTATGGCTACACCTTC.

This chain joins TRBV28 and TRBJ2-5; D is perhaps TRBD2 (6 bases). This CDR3 is built from 15 residues. Germline CDR1 and CDR2: MDHEN and SYDVKM. V lost 6 bases, J lost 3 bases, and 17 bases lay in between. The CDR3 DNA follows: TGTGCCAGCAGCACACCGGGACTGCGGGAAGAGACCCAGTACTTC. This gives the protein CASSTPGLREETQYF.

The chain combines TRBV10-3 with TRBJ2-1, with TRBD2 as a possible D gene (6 bases). Germline CDR1 and CDR2: ENHRY and SYGVKD. This CDR3 comprises 13 residues. V was clipped by 4 bases and J by 11 bases, with 15 bases between them. The CDR3 loop is CAISGRESRQQFF. The CDR3 bases are TGTGCCATCAGTGGACGGGAGAGCCGACAGCAGTTCTTC.

This clonotype was counted a few times. This chain uses TRBV7-6 with TRBJ1-4; D is perhaps TRBD1 (5 bases). From germline, CDR1 is SGHVS and CDR2 FNYEAQ. The V and J ends lost 5 bases and 10 bases respectively, with 20 bases between them. CDR3 length: 15 amino acids. The CDR3 protein is CASSPTGTSRVKLFF. CDR3 in DNA: TGTGCCAGCAGCCCCACCGGGACTTCGAGGGTAAAACTGTTTTTT.

The sample holds a few counts of this clonotype. The V call is TRBV13, the J call TRBJ2-5, with 10 bases lining up with TRBD2. The CDR3 is 14 amino acids. Germline trimming cut 3 bases from V and 4 bases from J; bases unmatched to any gene: 2. Germline CDR1 and CDR2: PRHDT and FYEKMQ (reference sequence). CDR3 sequence: CASSFRLAGETQYF. DNA for the CDR3: TGTGCCAGCAGCTTCCGACTAGCGGGAGAGACCCAGTACTTC.

The chain combines TRBV29-1 with TRBJ2-5, with 7 bases lining up with TRBD2. The CDR3 extends over 14 amino acids. Germline values: CDR1 SQVTM, CDR2 ANQGSEA. The V gene end was trimmed by 3 bases and the J gene end by 4 bases; junction bases not matched to a gene: 8. CDR3 sequence reads: CSVDWAREGETQYF. The CDR3 DNA reads as TGCAGCGTTGACTGGGCCAGGGAGGGAGAGACCCAGTACTTC.

The chain is built from TRBV29-1 and TRBJ2-2, with TRBD2 matching over 10 bases. Germline trimming cut 4 bases from V and 6 bases from J; bases unmatched to any gene: 2. The CDR3 contains 13 residues. The V gene's germline CDR1 is SQVTM and CDR2 ANQGSEA. For the CDR3, the DNA is TGCAGCGTTGCTAGCGGGAGTGCCGGGGAGCTGTTTTTT. Translating it yields CSVASGSAGELFF.

This rearrangement joins TRBV15 to TRBJ1-5; D not certain. Germline lookup yields CDR1 LNHNV and CDR2 YYDKDF (reference sequence). The length of the CDR3 is 12 residues. Trimming removed 3 bases from V and 7 bases from J, with 7 bases in between. CDR3 loop: CATSRLGQPQHF. In nucleotides, the CDR3 is TGTGCCACCAGCAGGCTCGGGCAGCCCCAGCATTTT. The entire variable domain, with the rest obtained from reference TRBV15 and TRBJ1-5, is as follows: DAMVIQNPRYQVTQFGKPVTLSCSQTLNHNVMYWYQQKSSQAPKLLFHYYDKDFNNEADTPDNFQSRRPNTSFCFLDIRSPGLGDTAMYLCATSRLGQPQHFGDGTRLSIL.

The CDR3 coding sequence is TGCGCCAGCACCCTAAGGCTAGCGGTTCTTGGTTTCTACGAGCAGTACTTC. Protein product: CASTLRLAVLGFYEQYF. V usage is TRBV5-1 and J usage is TRBJ2-7; 7 nucleotides agree with TRBD2. The V and J ends lost 6 bases and 3 bases, in that order; junction bases with no gene match: 18. The germline V gene has CDR1 SGHRS and CDR2 YFSETQ. This CDR3 region has 17 residues.

The sample holds a few counts of this clonotype. The chain employs TRBV18 and TRBJ2-7; D gene unclear. V dropped 2 bases and J dropped 6 bases, with 20 bases sitting between them. The CDR3 totals 16 residues. From germline, CDR1 is KGHSH and CDR2 LQKENI. CDR3 DNA sequence: TGTGCCAGCTCACCATTAACAGATGCACCCTTATCCGAGCAGTACTTC. Protein: CASSPLTDAPLSEQYF.

This clonotype has ten or more counts. The chain links TRBV28 to TRBJ2-1; the match to TRBD2 covers 9 bases. The length of the CDR3 is 15 residues. Germline CDR1 is MDHEN and CDR2 is SYDVKM. The V segment lost 5 bases and the J segment 4 bases; nucleotides outside the gene matches: 6. The CDR3 spells CASSDASGVYNEQFF. The CDR3 DNA sequence: TGTGCCAGCAGTGATGCTAGCGGGGTGTACAATGAGCAGTTCTTC.

For this clonotype: A much larger clone lies one base from this, so it may be a read error. The gene calls are TRBV7-2 and TRBJ2-5; D is ambiguous. V was cut by 4 bases and J by 2 bases, with 14 bases left in between. The CDR3 is made up of 15 amino acids. The germline gives CDR1 SGHTA, CDR2 FQGNSA. CDR3 DNA sequence: TGTGCCAGCAGCTCGGGCGTGGAGCTTCAAGAGACCCAGTACTTC. Encoded protein: CASSSGVELQETQYF.

The chain joins TRBV7-7 to TRBJ2-7, with a weak D call TRBD1 (6 bases). Between the trimmed V and J ends, which lost 11 bases and 0 bases, there was a span of 14 bases. CDR3 size: 13 residues. CDR1 and CDR2 from the germline V gene are SSHAT and FNYEAQ (reference sequence). The CDR3 nucleotides are TGTGCCTCAACCCTAGGGGGCTCCTACGAGCAGTACTTC. Translating it yields CASTLGGSYEQYF.

This clonotype was seen at least ten times. The rearrangement uses TRBV19 and TRBJ1-5; no clear D. V lost 4 bases and J 6 bases, leaving 10 bases between the germline ends. Germline V lookup: CDR1 LNHDA, CDR2 SQIVND (reference sequence). The CDR3 runs 13 residues. The CDR3 DNA follows: TGTGCCAGTAGTAACACAATTGTTCAGCCCCAGCATTTT. It specifies CASSNTIVQPQHF.

This clonotype was detected only a few times. V and J are TRBV7-6 and TRBJ2-1; the match to TRBD2 covers 9 bases. The germline CDR1 and CDR2 sequences are SGHVS and FNYEAQ. Losses at the gene ends were 4 bases for V and 9 bases for J; bases not matched to a gene: 10. This CDR3 has 15 residues. The CDR3 nucleotides read TGTGCCAGCAGCTCCCTAGCGGGATTTTCTAGTGAGCAGTTCTTC. Its protein product is CASSSLAGFSSEQFF.

This clonotype was observed a handful of times. This chain connects TRBV5-1 to TRBJ2-5, with 11 positions matching TRBD2. Germline CDR1 SGHRS, CDR2 YFSETQ. The V segment lost 4 bases and the J segment 4 bases; nucleotides outside the gene matches: 3. There are 14 residues in the CDR3. The chain's CDR3 is CASSTGTSGETQYF. CDR3 bases: TGCGCCAGCAGCACCGGGACTAGCGGAGAGACCCAGTACTTC.

This chain links TRBV29-1 with TRBJ2-7; D uncertain. V was shortened by 4 bases and J by 5 bases, with 12 bases between the two germline ends. The CDR3 loop spans 12 amino acids. In germline, CDR1 is SQVTM, CDR2 ANQGSEA. The chain's CDR3 is CSVGHTNDEQYF. The CDR3 DNA is TGCAGCGTTGGTCACACAAACGACGAGCAGTACTTC.

This clonotype was recorded at least ten times. The CDR3 DNA follows: TGTGCCAGCAGTCCATACAGGCGGGCAGATACGCAGTATTTT. Translation: CASSPYRRADTQYF. The gene calls are TRBV27 and TRBJ2-3; D tentatively reads TRBD1 or TRBD2 (5 bases each). Germline CDR1 and CDR2: MNHEY and SMNVEV (reference sequence). The V end lost 5 bases, the J end lost 4 bases, and 13 bases lay between the germline ends. This CDR3 has 14 residues.

This chain joins TRBV29-1 and TRBJ2-1; the D gene is possibly TRBD1 (6 bases). Germline V CDR1 and CDR2: SQVTM, ANQGSEA. This CDR3 spans 15 amino acids. Trimming took 4 bases from V and 0 from J, leaving 13 bases between them. The CDR3 nucleotides are TGCAGCGTTGTGGGGGCCTCACCCTCCTACAATGAGCAGTTCTTC. It yields the protein CSVVGASPSYNEQFF.

The chain links TRBV29-1 to TRBJ2-7; no clear D. This CDR3 spans 15 amino acids. Germline lookup yields CDR1 SQVTM and CDR2 ANQGSEA. The V end was cut by 0 bases, the J end by 1 base, with 13 bases between. The CDR3 DNA is TGCAGCGTTGAAGAGCGTGTATTTCGGTCCTACGAGCAGTACTTC. Its protein is CSVEERVFRSYEQYF.

The chain has TRBV29-1 and TRBJ2-7, with TRBD2 identical over 15 bases. V gave up 6 bases and J gave up 7 bases; unmatched junction bases: 4. The CDR3 runs 13 residues. Germline CDR1 and CDR2: SQVTM and ANQGSEA. The CDR3 nucleotides are TGCAGCGTCCTGGGGACTAGCGGGAGGGAGCAGTACTTC. As protein: CSVLGTSGREQYF.

The chain recombines TRBV28 with TRBJ2-5, with 14 bases matching TRBD2. The CDR3 length is 18 residues. Germline V CDR1 and CDR2: MDHEN, SYDVKM. V shed 7 bases, J shed 4 bases, and the junction held 14 bases outside the gene matches. In DNA, the CDR3 is TGTGCCAGCACCCCTGGCGGGACTAGCGGGAGTTTGCGAGAGACCCAGTACTTC. Protein: CASTPGGTSGSLRETQYF.

This clonotype was seen only a few times. The chain carries TRBV20-1 and TRBJ2-7, with 13 positions matching TRBD2. CDR1 is DFQATT and CDR2 is SNEGSKA in the germline V gene (reference sequence). CDR3 size: 19 residues. J lost 5 bases, V lost 0 bases, and 16 bases had no gene match. Here the CDR3 DNA reads TGCAGTGCTAGAGACGGGACCGGGACTAGCGGGATTGGATTCCACGAGCAGTACTTC. This sequence encodes CSARDGTGTSGIGFHEQYF.

This clonotype was seen at least ten times. V and J are TRBV20-1 and TRBJ1-5; a possible D gene is TRBD1 (6 bases). Per the germline V gene, CDR1 is DFQATT and CDR2 is SNEGSKA (reference sequence). The CDR3 loop spans 17 amino acids. V lost 0 bases, J lost 3 bases, and 18 bases lay in between. CDR3 in DNA: TGCAGTGCTAGAGATAAGGCGGCAGGGGCCGACAATCAGCCCCAGCATTTT. It codes for CSARDKAAGADNQPQHF.

This clonotype has a count of ten or more. This chain uses TRBV7-2 with TRBJ2-5; D is ambiguous. The CDR3 consists of 14 residues. V was clipped by 0 bases and J by 1 base, with 6 bases between them. Per germline, CDR1 SGHTA and CDR2 FQGNSA. The CDR3, as DNA: TGTGCCAGCAGCTTAGCGTTGGGCCAAGAGACCCAGTACTTC. Amino acid sequence: CASSLALGQETQYF.

This clonotype turned up a few times. The rearrangement joins TRBV6-1 to TRBJ2-2; tentative D call: TRBD2 (6 bases). The CDR3 contains 13 residues. CDR1 MNHNS and CDR2 SASEGT come from the germline V gene. V shed 4 bases and J shed 7 bases, with 10 bases lying between them. CDR3 bases: TGTGCCAGCAGTGGAAGGGGAGGCGGGGAGCTGTTTTTT. Protein product: CASSGRGGGELFF.

V and J are TRBV5-6 and TRBJ2-7; 9 bases map to TRBD2. CDR1 and CDR2 (germline): SGHDT, YYEEEE. The ends lost 2 bases at V and 3 bases at J; junction bases unmatched: 6. The CDR3 runs 15 residues. The CDR3 here is CASSFISGRLYEQYF. In DNA form, the CDR3 reads TGTGCCAGCAGCTTCATTAGCGGGAGACTCTACGAGCAGTACTTC.